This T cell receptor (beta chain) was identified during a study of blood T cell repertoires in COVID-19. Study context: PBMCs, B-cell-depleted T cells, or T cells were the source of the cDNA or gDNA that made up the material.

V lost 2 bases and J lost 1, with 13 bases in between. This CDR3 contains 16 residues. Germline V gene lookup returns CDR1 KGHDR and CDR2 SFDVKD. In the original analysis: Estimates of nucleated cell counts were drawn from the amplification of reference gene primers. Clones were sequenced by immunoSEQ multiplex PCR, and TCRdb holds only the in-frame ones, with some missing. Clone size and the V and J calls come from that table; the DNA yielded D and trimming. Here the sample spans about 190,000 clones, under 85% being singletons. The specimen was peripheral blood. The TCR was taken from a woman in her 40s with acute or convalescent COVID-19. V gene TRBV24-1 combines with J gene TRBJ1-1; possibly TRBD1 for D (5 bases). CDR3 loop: CATSDSTADRNTEAFF. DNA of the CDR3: TGTGCCACCAGTGATTCTACCGCCGACAGGAACACTGAAGCTTTCTTT.